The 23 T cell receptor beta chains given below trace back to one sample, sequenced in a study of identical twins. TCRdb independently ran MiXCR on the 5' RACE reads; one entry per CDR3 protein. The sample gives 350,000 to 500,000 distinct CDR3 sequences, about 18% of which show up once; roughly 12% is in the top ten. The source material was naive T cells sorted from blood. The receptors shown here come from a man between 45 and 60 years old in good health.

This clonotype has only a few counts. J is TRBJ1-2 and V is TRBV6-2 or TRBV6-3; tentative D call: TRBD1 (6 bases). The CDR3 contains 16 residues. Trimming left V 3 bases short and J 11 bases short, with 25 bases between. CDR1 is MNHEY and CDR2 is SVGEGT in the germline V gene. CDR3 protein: CASSYDPTLRGSRYTF. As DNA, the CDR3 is TGTGCCAGCAGTTATGACCCGACTTTGAGGGGGTCGCGGTACACCTTC.

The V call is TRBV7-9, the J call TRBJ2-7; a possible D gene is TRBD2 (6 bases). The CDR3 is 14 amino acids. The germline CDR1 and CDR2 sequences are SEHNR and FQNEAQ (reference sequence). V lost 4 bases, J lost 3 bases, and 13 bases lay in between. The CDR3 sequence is CASSWSNGGYEQYF. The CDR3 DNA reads TGTGCCAGCAGCTGGTCGAACGGGGGCTACGAGCAGTACTTC.

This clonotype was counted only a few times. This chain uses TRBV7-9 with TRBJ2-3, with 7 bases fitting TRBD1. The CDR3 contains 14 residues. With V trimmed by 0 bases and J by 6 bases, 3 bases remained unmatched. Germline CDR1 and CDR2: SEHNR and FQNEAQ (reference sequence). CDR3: CASSLAGGWDTQYF. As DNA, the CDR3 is TGTGCCAGCAGCTTAGCAGGGGGCTGGGATACGCAGTATTTT. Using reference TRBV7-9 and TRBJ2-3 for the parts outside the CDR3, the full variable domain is DTGVSQNPRHKITKRGQNVTFRCDPISEHNRLYWYRQTLGQGPEFLTYFQNEAQLEKSRLLSDRFSAERPKGSFSTLEIQRTEQGDSAMYLCASSLAGGWDTQYFGPGTRLTVL.

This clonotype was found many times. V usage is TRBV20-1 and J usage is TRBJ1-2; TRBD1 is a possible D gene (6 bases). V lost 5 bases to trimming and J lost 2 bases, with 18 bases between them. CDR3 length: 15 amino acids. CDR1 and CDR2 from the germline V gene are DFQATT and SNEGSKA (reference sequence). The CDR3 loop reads CSAGGRGAANYGYTF. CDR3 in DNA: TGCAGTGCTGGGGGGAGGGGGGCAGCAAACTATGGCTACACCTTC.

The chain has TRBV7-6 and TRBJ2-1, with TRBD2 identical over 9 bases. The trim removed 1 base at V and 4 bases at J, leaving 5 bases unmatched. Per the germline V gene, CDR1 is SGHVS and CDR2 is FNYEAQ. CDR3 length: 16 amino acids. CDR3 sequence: CASSLVAGGLYNEQFF. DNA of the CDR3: TGTGCCAGCAGCTTAGTGGCGGGAGGGCTTTACAATGAGCAGTTCTTC. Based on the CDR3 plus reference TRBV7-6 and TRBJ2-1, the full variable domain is GAGVSQSPRYKVTKRGQDVALRCDPISGHVSLYWYRQALGQGPEFLTYFNYEAQQDKSGLPNDRFSAERPEGSISTLTIQRTEQRDSAMYRCASSLVAGGLYNEQFFGPGTRLTVL.

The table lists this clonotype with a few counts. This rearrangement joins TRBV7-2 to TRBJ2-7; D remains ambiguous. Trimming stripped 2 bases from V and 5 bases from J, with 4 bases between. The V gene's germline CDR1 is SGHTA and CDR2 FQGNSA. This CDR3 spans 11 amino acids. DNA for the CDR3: TGTGCCAGCAGCTTATACCACGAGCAGTACTTC. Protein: CASSLYHEQYF. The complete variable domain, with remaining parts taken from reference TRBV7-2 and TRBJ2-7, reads GAGVSQSPSNKVTEKGKDVELRCDPISGHTALYWYRQSLGQGLEFLIYFQGNSAPDKSGLPSDRFSAERTGGSVSTLTIQRTQQEDSAVYLCASSLYHEQYFGPGTRLTVT.

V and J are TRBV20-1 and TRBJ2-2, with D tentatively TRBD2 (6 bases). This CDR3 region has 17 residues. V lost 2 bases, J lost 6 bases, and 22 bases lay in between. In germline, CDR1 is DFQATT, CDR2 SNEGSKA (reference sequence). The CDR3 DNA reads TGCAGTGCTAGAAGAGGTGGGCTAGCGAATTTCCCCGGGGAGCTGTTTTTT. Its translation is CSARRGGLANFPGELFF.

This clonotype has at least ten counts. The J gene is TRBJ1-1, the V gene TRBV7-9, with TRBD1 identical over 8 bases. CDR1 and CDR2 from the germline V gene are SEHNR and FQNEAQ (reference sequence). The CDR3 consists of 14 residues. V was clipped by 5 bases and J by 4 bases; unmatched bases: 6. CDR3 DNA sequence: TGTGCCAGCAGCCCCACGGACAGGGCCACTGAAGCTTTCTTT. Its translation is CASSPTDRATEAFF. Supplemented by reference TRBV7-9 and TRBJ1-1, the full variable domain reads DTGVSQNPRHKITKRGQNVTFRCDPISEHNRLYWYRQTLGQGPEFLTYFQNEAQLEKSRLLSDRFSAERPKGSFSTLEIQRTEQGDSAMYLCASSPTDRATEAFFGQGTRLTVV.

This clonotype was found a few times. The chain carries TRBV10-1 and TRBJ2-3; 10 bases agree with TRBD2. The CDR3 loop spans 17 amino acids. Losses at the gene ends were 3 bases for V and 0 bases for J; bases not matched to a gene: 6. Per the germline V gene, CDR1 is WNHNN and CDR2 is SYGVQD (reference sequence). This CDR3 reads CASSDQAGGTSTDTQYF. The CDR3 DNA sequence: TGCGCCAGCAGTGACCAAGCGGGGGGGACTAGCACAGATACGCAGTATTTT.

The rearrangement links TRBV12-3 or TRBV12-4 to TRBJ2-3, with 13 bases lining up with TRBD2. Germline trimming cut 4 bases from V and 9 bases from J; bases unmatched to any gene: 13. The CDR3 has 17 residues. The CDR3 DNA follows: TGTGCCAGCAGTTCGGTGGTGACTAGCGGGGGGCCAAGGACGCAGTATTTT. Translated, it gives CASSSVVTSGGPRTQYF.

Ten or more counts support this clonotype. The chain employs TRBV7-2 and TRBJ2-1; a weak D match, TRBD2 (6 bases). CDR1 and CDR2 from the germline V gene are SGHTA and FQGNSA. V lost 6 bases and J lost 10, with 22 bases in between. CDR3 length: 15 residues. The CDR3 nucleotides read TGTGCCAGCAGTTCGGGGGTAAGGATACTTGGGGAGCAGTTCTTC. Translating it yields CASSSGVRILGEQFF. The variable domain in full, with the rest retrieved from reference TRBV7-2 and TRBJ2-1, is GAGVSQSPSNKVTEKGKDVELRCDPISGHTALYWYRQSLGQGLEFLIYFQGNSAPDKSGLPSDRFSAERTGGSVSTLTIQRTQQEDSAVYLCASSSGVRILGEQFFGPGTRLTVL.

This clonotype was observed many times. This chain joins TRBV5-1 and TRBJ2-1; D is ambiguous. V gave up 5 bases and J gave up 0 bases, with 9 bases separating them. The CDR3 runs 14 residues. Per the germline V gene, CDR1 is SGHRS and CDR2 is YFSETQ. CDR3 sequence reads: CASSLVSSYNEQFF. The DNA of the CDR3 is TGCGCCAGCAGTCTGGTGAGCTCCTACAATGAGCAGTTCTTC. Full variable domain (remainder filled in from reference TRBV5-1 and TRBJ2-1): KAGVTQTPRYLIKTRGQQVTLSCSPISGHRSVSWYQQTPGQGLQFLFEYFSETQRNKGNFPGRFSGRQFSNSRSEMNVSTLELGDSALYLCASSLVSSYNEQFFGPGTRLTVL.

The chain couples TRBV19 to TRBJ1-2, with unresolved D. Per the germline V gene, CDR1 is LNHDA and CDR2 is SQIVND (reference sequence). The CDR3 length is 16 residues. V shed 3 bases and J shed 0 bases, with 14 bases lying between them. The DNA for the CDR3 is TGTGCCAGTAGTATGGAACTCGGCAGGCCTAACTATGGCTACACCTTC. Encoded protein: CASSMELGRPNYGYTF.

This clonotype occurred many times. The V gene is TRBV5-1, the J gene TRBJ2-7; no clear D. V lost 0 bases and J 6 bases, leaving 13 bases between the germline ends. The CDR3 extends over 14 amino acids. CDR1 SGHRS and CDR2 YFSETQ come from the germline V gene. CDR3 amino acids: CASSLAPVSGEQYF. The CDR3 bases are TGCGCCAGCAGCTTGGCCCCTGTCTCAGGCGAGCAGTACTTC. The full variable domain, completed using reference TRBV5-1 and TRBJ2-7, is KAGVTQTPRYLIKTRGQQVTLSCSPISGHRSVSWYQQTPGQGLQFLFEYFSETQRNKGNFPGRFSGRQFSNSRSEMNVSTLELGDSALYLCASSLAPVSGEQYFGPGTRLTVT.

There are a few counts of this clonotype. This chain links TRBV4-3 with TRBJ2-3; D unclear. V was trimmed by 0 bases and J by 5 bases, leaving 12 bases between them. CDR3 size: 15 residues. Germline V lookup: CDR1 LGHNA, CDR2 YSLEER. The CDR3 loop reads CASSQEYSRVDTQYF. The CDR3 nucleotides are TGCGCCAGCAGCCAAGAATACTCTCGGGTAGATACGCAGTATTTT.

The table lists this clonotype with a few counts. CDR3 sequence: CSARFGGRANEQFF. For the CDR3, the DNA is TGCAGTGCTAGGTTTGGGGGGAGGGCCAATGAGCAGTTCTTC. V gene TRBV20-1 combines with J gene TRBJ2-1; 7 nucleotides align to TRBD2. The V and J ends lost 3 bases and 6 bases, in that order; junction bases with no gene match: 8. This CDR3 has 14 residues. Germline CDR1 DFQATT, CDR2 SNEGSKA (reference sequence).

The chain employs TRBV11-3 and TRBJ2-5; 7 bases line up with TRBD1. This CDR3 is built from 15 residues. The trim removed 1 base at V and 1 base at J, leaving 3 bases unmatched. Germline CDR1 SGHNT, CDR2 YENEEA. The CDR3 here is CASSLGQGVQETQYF. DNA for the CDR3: TGTGCCAGCAGCTTAGGACAGGGAGTCCAAGAGACCCAGTACTTC. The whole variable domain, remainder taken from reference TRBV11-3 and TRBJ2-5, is EAGVVQSPRYKIIEKKQPVAFWCNPISGHNTLYWYLQNLGQGPELLIRYENEEAVDDSQLPKDRFSAERLKGVDSTLKIQPAELGDSAVYLCASSLGQGVQETQYFGPGTRLLVL.

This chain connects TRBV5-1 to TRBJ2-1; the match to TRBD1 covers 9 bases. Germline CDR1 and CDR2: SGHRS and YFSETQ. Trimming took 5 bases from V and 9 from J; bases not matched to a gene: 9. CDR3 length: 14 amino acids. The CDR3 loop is CASSLQTGGREQFF. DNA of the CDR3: TGCGCCAGCAGTTTACAGACAGGGGGGCGTGAGCAGTTCTTC.

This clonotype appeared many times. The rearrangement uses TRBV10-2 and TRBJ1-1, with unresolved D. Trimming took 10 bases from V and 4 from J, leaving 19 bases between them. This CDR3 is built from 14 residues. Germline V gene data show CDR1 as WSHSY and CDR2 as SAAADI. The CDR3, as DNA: TGCGCCACTTCTATAGATCAGGAAATCACTGAAGCTTTCTTT. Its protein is CATSIDQEITEAFF.

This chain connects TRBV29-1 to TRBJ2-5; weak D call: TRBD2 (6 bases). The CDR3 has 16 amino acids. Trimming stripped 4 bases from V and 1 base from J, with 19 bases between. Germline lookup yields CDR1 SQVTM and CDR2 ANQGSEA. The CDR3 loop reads CSVGVEAGGVQETQYF. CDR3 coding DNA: TGCAGCGTTGGGGTCGAGGCTGGAGGGGTCCAAGAGACCCAGTACTTC.

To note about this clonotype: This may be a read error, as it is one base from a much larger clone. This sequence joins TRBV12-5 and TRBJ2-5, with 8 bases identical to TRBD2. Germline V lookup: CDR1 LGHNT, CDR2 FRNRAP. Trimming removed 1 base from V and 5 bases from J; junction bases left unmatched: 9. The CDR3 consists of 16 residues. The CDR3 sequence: CASGLGVTGGPETQYF. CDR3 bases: TGTGCTAGTGGTTTGGGAGTGACGGGAGGGCCGGAGACCCAGTACTTC. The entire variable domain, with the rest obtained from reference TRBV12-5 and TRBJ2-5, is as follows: DARVTQTPRHKVTEMGQEVTMRCQPILGHNTVFWYRQTMMQGLELLAYFRNRAPLDDSGMPKDRFSAEMPDATLATLKIQPSEPRDSAVYFCASGLGVTGGPETQYFGPGTRLLVL.

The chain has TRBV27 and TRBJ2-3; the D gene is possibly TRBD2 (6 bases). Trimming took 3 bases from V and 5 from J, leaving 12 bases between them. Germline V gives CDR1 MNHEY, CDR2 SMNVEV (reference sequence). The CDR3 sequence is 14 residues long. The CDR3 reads CASSFMPSEDTQYF. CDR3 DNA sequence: TGTGCCAGCAGTTTCATGCCTAGCGAAGATACGCAGTATTTT.

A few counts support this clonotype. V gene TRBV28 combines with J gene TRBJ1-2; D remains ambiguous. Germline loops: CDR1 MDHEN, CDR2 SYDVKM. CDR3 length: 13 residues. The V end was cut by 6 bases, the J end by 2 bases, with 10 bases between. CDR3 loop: CASSKTPNYGYTF. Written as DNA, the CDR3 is TGTGCCAGCAGCAAGACACCAAACTATGGCTACACCTTC.